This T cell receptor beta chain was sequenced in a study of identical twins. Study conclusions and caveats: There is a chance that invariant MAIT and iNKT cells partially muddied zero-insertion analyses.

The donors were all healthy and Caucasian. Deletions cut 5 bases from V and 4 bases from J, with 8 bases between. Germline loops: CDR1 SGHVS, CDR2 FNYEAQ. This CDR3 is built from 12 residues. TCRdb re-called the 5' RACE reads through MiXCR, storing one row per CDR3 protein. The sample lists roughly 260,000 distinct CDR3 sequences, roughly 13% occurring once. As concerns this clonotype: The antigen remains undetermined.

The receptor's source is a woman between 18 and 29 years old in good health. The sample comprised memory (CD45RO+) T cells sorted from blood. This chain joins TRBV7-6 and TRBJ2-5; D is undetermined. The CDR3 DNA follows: TGTGCCAGCAGCCACACCCTAGAGACCCAGTACTTC. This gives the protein CASSHTLETQYF.